The clone carrying this T cell receptor beta chain was counted ten times or more. The authors produced cDNA by 5'RACE using 10-nucleotide random UMIs. TCRdb independently ran MiXCR on the 5' RACE reads; one entry per CDR3 protein. In the table there are under 90,000 distinct CDR3 sequences, approximately 10% of which are singletons. The CDR3 contains 14 residues. Unmatched junction bases numbered 5, after V lost 4 bases and J lost 2 bases. The germline CDR1 and CDR2 sequences are PRHDT and FYEKMQ (reference sequence). This record belongs to a study of neurological immune-mediated disorders. This sequence was found in a man aged 40-49 years in good health. The J gene is TRBJ2-7, the V gene TRBV13; 7 bases align to TRBD1. Specimen: PBMCs. For the CDR3, the DNA is TGTGCCAGCAGCTCAAGGGGACAGACCTACGAGCAGTACTTC. This translates into CASSSRGQTYEQYF.